Listed below are T cell receptor beta chains from one sample, sequenced in a study of T cells after yellow fever vaccination. Via MiXCR, TCRdb re-called the 5' RACE reads, giving one row per CDR3 protein. The sample contains around 310,000 distinct CDR3 sequences, 8.5% to 9% of which appear only once. Specimen: PBMCs, collected on the day of the first yellow fever vaccination. Source of these receptors: a man aged 18-30 years who received the YFV17D yellow fever vaccine. Both conserved end residues are part of each CDR3. A D gene is named only where the DNA matches it firmly. Clone sizes are given selectively: once, few, many, or a class where the clone is expanded.

J gene | D gene | clone size | V gene | CDR3 DNA | CDR3 protein
TRBJ2-1 | TRBD2 | many | TRBV5-1 | TGCGCCAGCAGCTTAGCGGGAATCTCCTACAATGAGCAGTTCTTC | CASSLAGISYNEQFF
TRBJ2-6 | NA | NA | TRBV10-3 | TGTGCCATCAGTGGGGCTCCAGGTGGTGGTAGGGCCAACGTCCTGACTTTC | CAISGAPGGGRANVLTF
TRBJ1-2 | NA | NA | TRBV7-3 | TGTGCCAGCAGCTTCGGACAAGACTATGGCTACACCTTC | CASSFGQDYGYTF
TRBJ2-7 | TRBD1 | few | TRBV5-1 | TGCGCCAGCAGCCCGCGGACAGGGTCCTACGAGCAGTACTTC | CASSPRTGSYEQYF
TRBJ2-7 | TRBD1 | NA | TRBV10-1 | TGCGCCAGCAGCTCCCGGACAGGCTCCTACGAGCAGTACTTC | CASSSRTGSYEQYF
TRBJ1-6 | NA | many | TRBV6-2/TRBV6-3 | TGTGCCAGCAGTTACCGGGATTCACCCCTCCACTTT | CASSYRDSPLHF
TRBJ2-3 | TRBD2 | many | TRBV7-9 | TGTGCCAGCAATCTAGCGGGGGGAAACACAGATACGCAGTATTTT | CASNLAGGNTDTQYF
TRBJ1-1 | NA | NA | TRBV7-9 | TGTGCCAGCAGGTCCTCAGGGGTGAACACTGAAGCTTTCTTT | CASRSSGVNTEAFF
TRBJ1-2 | NA | NA | TRBV7-6 | TGTGCCAGCAGCTTAGACAGTGCATCCCACTATGGCTACACCTTC | CASSLDSASHYGYTF
TRBJ2-5 | TRBD1 | NA | TRBV7-8 | TGTGCCAGCAGCGCGGACAGGGGTTTCATCGTGGAGACCCAGTACTTC | CASSADRGFIVETQYF
TRBJ2-5 | NA | many | TRBV9 | TGTGCCAGCAGCGTAGACCCAGAGACCCAGTACTTC | CASSVDPETQYF
TRBJ2-7 | NA | NA | TRBV6-1 | TGTGCCAGCAGCGGACGGATCTACGAGCAGTACTTC | CASSGRIYEQYF
TRBJ1-6 | NA | NA | TRBV12-3/TRBV12-4 | TGTGCCAGCAGTCGACGGAGCTCCTATAATTCACCCCTCCACTTT | CASSRRSSYNSPLHF
TRBJ1-6 | TRBD1 | NA | TRBV4-3 | TGCGCCAGCAGCCAAGGCCCCGGGACAGGGGAAAATTCACCCCTCCACTTT | CASSQGPGTGENSPLHF
TRBJ2-1 | NA | few | TRBV19 | TGTGCCAGTAGTATGGCCTACAATGAGCAGTTCTTC | CASSMAYNEQFF
TRBJ2-1 | NA | NA | TRBV10-2 | TGCGCCAGCACCCCCGTTGGCACTGGGGTGAATGAGCAGTTCTTC | CASTPVGTGVNEQFF
TRBJ2-2 | NA | many | TRBV7-2 | TGTGCCAGCAGCTTAGGCGGGGTAAACACCGGGGAGCTGTTTTTT | CASSLGGVNTGELFF
TRBJ1-5 | TRBD1 | many | TRBV2 | TGTGCCAGCGCAGGGGGGAATCAGCCCCAGCATTTT | CASAGGNQPQHF
TRBJ1-1 | NA | many | TRBV12-3/TRBV12-4 | TGTGCCAGCAGAATAGGCCGGGGTGCTTTCTTT | CASRIGRGAFF
TRBJ1-6 | NA | few | TRBV7-9 | TGTGCCAGCAGCTTAGCGCAGATTAATTCACCCCTCCACTTT | CASSLAQINSPLHF
TRBJ1-1 | NA | NA | TRBV7-2 | TGTGCCAGCAGCTTAGGAGGGGGGCGCATCACTGAAGCTTTCTTT | CASSLGGGRITEAFF
TRBJ2-7 | NA | NA | TRBV2 | TGTGCCAGTGGACAGTTCGAGCAGTACTTC | CASGQFEQYF
TRBJ2-2 | NA | few | TRBV4-3 | TGCGCCAGCAGCCAAGAGACGGGGACCCTCAACACCGGGGAGCTGTTTTTT | CASSQETGTLNTGELFF
TRBJ2-1 | TRBD1 | many | TRBV15 | TGTGCCACCAGCCAAGACAGGGGGGTGAATGAGCAGTTCTTC | CATSQDRGVNEQFF
TRBJ2-4 | NA | NA | TRBV13 | TGTGCCAGCAGCCCAGCGGGCAGGGGAAGGAACATTCAGTACTTC | CASSPAGRGRNIQYF
TRBJ2-3 | NA | NA | TRBV5-1 | TGCGCCAGCAGCGTCTCAGGGGGGATTGCAGATACGCAGTATTTT | CASSVSGGIADTQYF
TRBJ2-3 | TRBD1 | NA | TRBV20-1 | TGCAGTGCTGCCGGGACAGGGCTCACAGATACGCAGTATTTT | CSAAGTGLTDTQYF
TRBJ2-3 | TRBD1 | NA | TRBV6-4 | TGTGCCAGCAGTGAGGGGACAGGGGGGAATACGCAGTATTTT | CASSEGTGGNTQYF
TRBJ2-5 | NA | few | TRBV12-3/TRBV12-4 | TGTGCCAGCAGCCCAACCGACGGGGCGCAAGAGACCCAGTACTTC | CASSPTDGAQETQYF